A selection of T cell receptor beta chains follows, all from one sample in a study of OX40 agonist ivuxolimab in advanced cancers. The repertoire was sequenced with immunoSEQ multiplex PCR; TCRdb's copy has only in-frame clones and lacks some. The sample has approximately 23,000 clones, 75% to 90% seen once. The sequencing here drew on CD4+ or CD8+ T cells sorted from blood, taken in a trial of the OX40 agonist ivuxolimab. These receptors all stem from an adult with an advanced solid tumor such as melanoma, head and neck, liver or kidney cancer. Both conserved end residues are trimmed from each CDR3. The order of the fields is CDR3 length, clone size, D gene, V gene, CDR3 protein. The D gene is left open where the match is weak. Size values are once, few and many counts, or a class for expanded clones, and some rows have none.

length: 9; size: .; D: .; V: TRBV19; CDR3: ASSIGYEQY
length: 14; size: .; D: .; V: TRBV5-5; CDR3: ASSPFFVGANYGYT
length: 13; size: .; D: .; V: TRBV18; CDR3: ASSPEAAGAGEQY
length: 16; size: .; D: .; V: TRBV18; CDR3: ASSGAEILGTGEYEQY
length: 11; size: once; D: .; V: TRBV6-6; CDR3: ASSWDSTDTQY
length: 12; size: .; D: .; V: TRBV11-1; CDR3: ASSSTGNHNEQF
length: 12; size: .; D: .; V: TRBV27; CDR3: ASRTGGVGQPQH
length: 15; size: .; D: .; V: TRBV19; CDR3: ASSAPGQGFAADTQY
length: 14; size: .; D: TRBD1; V: TRBV7-8; CDR3: ASSSSGTGGSYEQY
length: 16; size: .; D: .; V: TRBV7-9; CDR3: ASSFTNAPRRSGNTIY
length: 15; size: .; D: .; V: TRBV19; CDR3: ASSHNPQGGGYNEQF
length: 11; size: .; D: .; V: TRBV7-9; CDR3: ASSWGLRQPQH
length: 12; size: once; D: TRBD1; V: TRBV7-9; CDR3: ASSLDWTGFGYT
length: 11; size: .; D: .; V: TRBV7-9; CDR3: ASSSRVGQPQH
length: 14; size: once; D: TRBD1; V: TRBV2; CDR3: ASSYGTDGVGYGYT
length: 12; size: .; D: TRBD2; V: TRBV5-1; CDR3: ASSLDSGANEQF
length: 11; size: .; D: .; V: TRBV27; CDR3: ASRPDSAYEQY
length: 20; size: .; D: .; V: TRBV28; CDR3: ASSLRYARRGHGGDLNYGYT
length: 16; size: .; D: .; V: TRBV7-2; CDR3: ASSLAGGREFGTGELF
length: 13; size: .; D: .; V: TRBV14; CDR3: ASSQDRSGANVLT
length: 12; size: .; D: .; V: TRBV27; CDR3: ASSPRGGTGELF
length: 15; size: .; D: .; V: TRBV14; CDR3: ASSHLDRSTSINGLF
length: 15; size: .; D: TRBD1; V: TRBV7-8; CDR3: ASSLGSTGDYNQPQH
length: 12; size: .; D: .; V: TRBV6-5; CDR3: ASSYRTTHYEQY
length: 14; size: .; D: TRBD2; V: TRBV19; CDR3: ASSPYGTSGYNEQF
length: 12; size: .; D: .; V: TRBV6-1; CDR3: ASSLGVGSGEQY
length: 13; size: .; D: TRBD1; V: TRBV4-1; CDR3: ASSAPGQGFPEAF
length: 11; size: .; D: .; V: TRBV5-4; CDR3: ASSNYWTDTIY
length: 14; size: .; D: TRBD1; V: TRBV19; CDR3: ASSTDGQGTYNEQF
length: 12; size: few; D: .; V: TRBV11-2; CDR3: ASSLGGMNTEAF
length: 11; size: .; D: .; V: TRBV10-3; CDR3: AISESGTGELF
length: 13; size: .; D: TRBD2; V: TRBV7-2; CDR3: ASSSLAERQETQY
length: 9; size: few; D: .; V: TRBV10-1; CDR3: ASSCIYGYT
length: 14; size: .; D: TRBD2; V: TRBV28; CDR3: ASRPPTSGNEDTQY
length: 10; size: medium-sized; D: TRBD1; V: TRBV28; CDR3: ASSWGQAEAF
length: 13; size: .; D: .; V: TRBV7-9; CDR3: ASSPLKTAGTGYT
length: 14; size: .; D: .; V: TRBV28; CDR3: ASSSWTDIKEDGYT
length: 13; size: .; D: TRBD2; V: TRBV6-1; CDR3: ASSEKAGGGETQY
length: 13; size: .; D: .; V: TRBV4-3; CDR3: ASSQDYGTSYEQY
length: 12; size: .; D: .; V: TRBV19; CDR3: ASSIILSADTQY
length: 11; size: few; D: .; V: TRBV14; CDR3: ASSQVMTDTQY
length: 13; size: .; D: .; V: TRBV29-1; CDR3: SVEEVDSRTDTQY
length: 14; size: .; D: .; V: TRBV6-1; CDR3: ASSEPRGDSNQPQH
length: 11; size: .; D: .; V: TRBV30; CDR3: AWSVYRLEEQY
length: 15; size: .; D: TRBD2; V: TRBV9; CDR3: ASSVGRTGLDQETQY
length: 14; size: .; D: TRBD2; V: TRBV4-1; CDR3: ASSQGLAGKVYEQY
length: 16; size: .; D: .; V: TRBV14; CDR3: ASSQDYRSKTSTDTQY
length: 12; size: .; D: .; V: TRBV6-5; CDR3: ASSYDGGGETQY
length: 11; size: .; D: .; V: TRBV10-1; CDR3: ASSESRRGGYT
length: 13; size: .; D: TRBD1; V: TRBV19; CDR3: ASSMGDRGADTQY
length: 14; size: once; D: .; V: TRBV4-3; CDR3: ASSQDTGFGTGELF
length: 13; size: .; D: TRBD2; V: TRBV4-1; CDR3: ASSISGRNTGELF